The text below deals with one T cell receptor beta chain. Antigen specificity is unknown. CDR3 length: 15 amino acids. The V end lost 6 bases, the J end lost 7 bases, and 19 bases lay between the germline ends. CDR1 and CDR2 from the germline V gene are MNHEY and SMNVEV (reference sequence). TCRdb's table, derived via immunoSEQ multiplex PCR, lists solely in-frame clones and lacks some. The sample records 740,000 or so clones, roughly 73% being singletons. This specimen belongs to a study of shared clonotypes between healthy human individuals. General study points: The study generally estimated greater richness for naive than memory subsets.

The chain joins TRBV27 to TRBJ2-1; TRBD1 or TRBD2 may be the D gene (5 bases each). The sequenced material came from memory CD4+ T cells sorted from blood. Regarding subset: CD45RA-negative fraction. The sequence was collected from a young woman in good health. The CDR3 sequence: CASSPQGTYGNEQFF. The CDR3 nucleotides read TGTGCCAGCAGCCCCCAAGGGACCTATGGGAATGAGCAGTTCTTC.